Only a few counts were recorded for the clone carrying this TCR beta chain. The antigen remains undetermined. Time point here: pre-sensitization, week 0. As for treatment: therapeutic diphenylcyclopropenone sensitization with weekly scalp DPC. V lost 6 bases to trimming and J lost 1 base, with 13 bases between them. Germline values: CDR1 MGHRA, CDR2 YSYEKL. The CDR3 runs to 16 residues. TCRdb reanalysed the RACE reads using MiXCR and keeps one entry per CDR3 protein. The repertoire holds approximately 260,000 distinct CDR3 sequences, with around 9.3% as singletons. The sample belongs to a study of human T cells and chemical hapten exposure. Study summary: Weekly diphenylcyclopropenone doses were given to patients' scalps across the roughly 25-week study. The patch tests put 0.01% DPC on the skin of the upper back and were read 6 days later. The variation in per-sample TCR yields arose mainly from small differences in pooled library volumes.

Whole-study results and caveats: Those TCRs sitting above 1 in 1000 frequency stayed the same with DPC sensitization.

The origin of this receptor is a woman between 40 and 50 years old with alopecia areata. Some clones in this sample may be carry-over from other donors' samples. The chain links TRBV4-1 to TRBJ2-6; D is unresolved. Sequencing was performed on whole blood, taken in connection with sensitization to the hapten diphenylcyclopropenone (DPC). Written as DNA, the CDR3 is TGCGCCAGCAGGCAAACCCCGTATTCTGGGGCCAACGTCCTGACTTTC. Translating gives CASRQTPYSGANVLTF.